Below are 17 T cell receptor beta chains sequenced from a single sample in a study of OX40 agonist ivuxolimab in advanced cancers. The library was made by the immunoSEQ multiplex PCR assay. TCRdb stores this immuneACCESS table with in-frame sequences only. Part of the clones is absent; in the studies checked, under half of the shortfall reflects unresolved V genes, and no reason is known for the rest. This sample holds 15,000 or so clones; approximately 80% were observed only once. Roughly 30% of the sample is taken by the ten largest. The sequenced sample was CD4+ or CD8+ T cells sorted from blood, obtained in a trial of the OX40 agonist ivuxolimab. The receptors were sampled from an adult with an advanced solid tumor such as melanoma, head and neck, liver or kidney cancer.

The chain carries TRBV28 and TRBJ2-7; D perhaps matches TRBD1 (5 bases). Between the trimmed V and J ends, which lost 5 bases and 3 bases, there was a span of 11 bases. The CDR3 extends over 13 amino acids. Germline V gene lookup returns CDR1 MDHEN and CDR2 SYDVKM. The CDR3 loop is CASSPKTDYEQYF. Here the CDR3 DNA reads TGTGCCAGCAGTCCAAAGACAGACTACGAGCAGTACTTC.

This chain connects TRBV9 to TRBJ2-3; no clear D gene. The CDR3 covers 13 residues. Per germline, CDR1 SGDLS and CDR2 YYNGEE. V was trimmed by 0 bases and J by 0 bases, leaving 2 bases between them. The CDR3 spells CASSVVSTDTQYF. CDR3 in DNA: TGTGCCAGCAGCGTAGTCAGCACAGATACGCAGTATTTT.

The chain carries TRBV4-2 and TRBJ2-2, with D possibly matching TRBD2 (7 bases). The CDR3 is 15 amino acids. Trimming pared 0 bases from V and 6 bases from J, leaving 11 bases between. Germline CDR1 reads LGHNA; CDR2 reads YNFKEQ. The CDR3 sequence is CASSQEGGASGELFF. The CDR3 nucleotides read TGTGCCAGCAGCCAAGAAGGGGGGGCGTCCGGGGAGCTGTTTTTT.

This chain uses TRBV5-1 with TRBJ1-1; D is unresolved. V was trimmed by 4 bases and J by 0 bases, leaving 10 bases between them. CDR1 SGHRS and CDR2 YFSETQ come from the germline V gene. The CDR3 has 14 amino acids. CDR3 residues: CASSLESVNTEAFF. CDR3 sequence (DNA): TGCGCCAGCAGCCTCGAATCAGTGAACACTGAAGCTTTCTTT.

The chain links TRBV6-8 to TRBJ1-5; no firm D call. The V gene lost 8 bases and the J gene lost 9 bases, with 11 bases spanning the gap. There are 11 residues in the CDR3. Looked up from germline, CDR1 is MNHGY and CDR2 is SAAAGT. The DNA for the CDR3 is TGTGCCAGCCACCTACCGGGGCCCCAGCATTTT. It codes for CASHLPGPQHF.

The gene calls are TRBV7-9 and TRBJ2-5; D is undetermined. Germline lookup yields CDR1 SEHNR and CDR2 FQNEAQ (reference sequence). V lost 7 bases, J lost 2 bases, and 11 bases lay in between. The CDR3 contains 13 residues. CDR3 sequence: CASTLVGQETQYF. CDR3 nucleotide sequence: TGTGCCAGCACCCTAGTGGGACAAGAGACCCAGTACTTC. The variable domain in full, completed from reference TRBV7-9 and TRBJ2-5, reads DTGVSQNPRHKITKRGQNVTFRCDPISEHNRLYWYRQTLGQGPEFLTYFQNEAQLEKSRLLSDRFSAERPKGSFSTLEIQRTEQGDSAMYLCASTLVGQETQYFGPGTRLLVL.

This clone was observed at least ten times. CDR3 region: CSARRVQEQFF. CDR3 DNA sequence: TGCAGTGCTAGAAGGGTTCAGGAGCAGTTCTTC. V usage is TRBV20-1 and J usage is TRBJ2-1; D unresolved. CDR3 length: 11 residues. The V end was cut by 2 bases, the J end by 10 bases, with 9 bases between. Germline V gene data show CDR1 as DFQATT and CDR2 as SNEGSKA (reference sequence).

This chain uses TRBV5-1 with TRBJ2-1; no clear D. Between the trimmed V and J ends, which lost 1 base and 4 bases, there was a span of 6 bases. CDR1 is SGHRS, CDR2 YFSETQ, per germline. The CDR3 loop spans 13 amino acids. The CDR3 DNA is TGCGCCAGCAGCTTGAGTAGTTACAATGAGCAGTTCTTC. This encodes CASSLSSYNEQFF.

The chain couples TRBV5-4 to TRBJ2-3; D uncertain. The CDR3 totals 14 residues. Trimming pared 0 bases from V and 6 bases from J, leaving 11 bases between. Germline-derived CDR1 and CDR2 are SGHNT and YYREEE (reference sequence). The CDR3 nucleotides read TGTGCCAGCAGCTTGGCCTCTAGTGACGATACGCAGTATTTT. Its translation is CASSLASSDDTQYF.

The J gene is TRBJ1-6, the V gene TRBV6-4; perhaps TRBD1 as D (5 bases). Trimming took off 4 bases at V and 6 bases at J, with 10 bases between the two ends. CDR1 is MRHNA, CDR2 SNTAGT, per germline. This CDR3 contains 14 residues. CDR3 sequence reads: CASSAGTGNSPLHF. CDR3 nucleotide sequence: TGTGCCAGCAGTGCGGGGACGGGTAATTCACCCCTCCACTTT.

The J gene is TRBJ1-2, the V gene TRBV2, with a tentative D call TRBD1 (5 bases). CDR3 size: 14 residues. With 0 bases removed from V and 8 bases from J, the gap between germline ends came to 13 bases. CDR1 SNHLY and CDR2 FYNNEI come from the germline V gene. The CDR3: CASSEAAGMEGYTF. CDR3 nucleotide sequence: TGTGCCAGCAGTGAAGCCGCAGGGATGGAAGGCTACACCTTC.

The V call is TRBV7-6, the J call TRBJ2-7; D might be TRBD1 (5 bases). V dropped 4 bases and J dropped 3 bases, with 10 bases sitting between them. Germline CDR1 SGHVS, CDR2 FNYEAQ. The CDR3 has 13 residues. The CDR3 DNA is TGTGCCAGCAGCTCATCTACAGGCTACGAGCAGTACTTC. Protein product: CASSSSTGYEQYF.

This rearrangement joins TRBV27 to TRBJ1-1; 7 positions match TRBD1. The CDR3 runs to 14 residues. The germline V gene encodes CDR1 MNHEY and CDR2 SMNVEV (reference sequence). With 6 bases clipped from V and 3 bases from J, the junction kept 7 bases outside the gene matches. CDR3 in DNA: TGTGCCAGCAGCCCAGGGGGGAGAGACACTGAAGCTTTCTTT. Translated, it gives CASSPGGRDTEAFF.

DNA of the CDR3: TGTGCCAGCAGCTTAATGACTATACACACAGATACGCAGTATTTT. Amino acids: CASSLMTIHTDTQYF. The chain recombines TRBV11-2 with TRBJ2-3; D perhaps matches TRBD2 (5 bases). From germline, CDR1 is SGHAT and CDR2 FQNNGV. The CDR3 has 15 residues. Trimming removed 2 bases at V and 2 bases at J, with 11 bases between.

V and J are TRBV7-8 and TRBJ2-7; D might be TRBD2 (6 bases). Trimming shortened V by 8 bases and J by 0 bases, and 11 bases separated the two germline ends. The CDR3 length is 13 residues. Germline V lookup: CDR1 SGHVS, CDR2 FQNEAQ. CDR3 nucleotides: TGTGCCAGCCGTCCGGGGGACTCCTACGAGCAGTACTTC. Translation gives CASRPGDSYEQYF.

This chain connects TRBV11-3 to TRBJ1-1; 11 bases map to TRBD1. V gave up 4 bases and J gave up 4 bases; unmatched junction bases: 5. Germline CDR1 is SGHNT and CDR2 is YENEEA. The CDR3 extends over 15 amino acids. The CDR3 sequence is CASSYHGTGGTEAFF. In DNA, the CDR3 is TGTGCCAGCAGCTATCACGGGACAGGGGGCACTGAAGCTTTCTTT.

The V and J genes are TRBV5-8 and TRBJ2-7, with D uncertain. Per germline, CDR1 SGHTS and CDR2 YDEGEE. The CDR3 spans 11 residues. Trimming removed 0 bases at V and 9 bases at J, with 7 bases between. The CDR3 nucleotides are TGTGCCAGCAGCTTGGGATCCAGGCAGTACTTC. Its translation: CASSLGSRQYF.